The 19 T cell receptor beta chains in this list originate from one sample, sequenced in a study of blood T cell repertoires in COVID-19. Clones were sequenced by immunoSEQ multiplex PCR, and TCRdb holds only the in-frame ones, with some missing. The data show hundreds of thousands of clones, over 70% seen once. The sample comprised peripheral blood. The receptors here all came from a woman in her thirties or forties who had recovered from COVID-19.

This clone was recorded only once. The chain has TRBV7-9 and TRBJ2-1, with D perhaps matching TRBD2 (5 bases). The germline CDR1 and CDR2 sequences are SEHNR and FQNEAQ (reference sequence). Trimming took off 5 bases at V and 0 bases at J, with 14 bases between the two ends. The CDR3 contains 16 residues. Here the CDR3 DNA reads TGTGCCAGCAGCGCGAGGATCGGACTCTCCTACAATGAGCAGTTCTTC. Its protein is CASSARIGLSYNEQFF.

CDR3 coding DNA: TGCGCCAGCAGCCCGGGACAGGGGATTCAGCCCCAGCATTTT. This translates into CASSPGQGIQPQHF. V and J are TRBV5-1 and TRBJ1-5, with 10 bases matching TRBD1. Per germline, CDR1 SGHRS and CDR2 YFSETQ. Trimming cost V 4 bases and J 6 bases; bases outside gene matches: 4. This CDR3 comprises 14 residues. Combining the CDR3 with reference TRBV5-1 and TRBJ1-5 gives the whole variable domain KAGVTQTPRYLIKTRGQQVTLSCSPISGHRSVSWYQQTPGQGLQFLFEYFSETQRNKGNFPGRFSGRQFSNSRSEMNVSTLELGDSALYLCASSPGQGIQPQHFGDGTRLSIL.

The chain is built from TRBV4-1 and TRBJ1-1; the D is unclear. Germline CDR1 and CDR2: MGHRA and YSYEKL. Trimming took 4 bases from V and 11 from J, leaving 20 bases between them. The CDR3 loop spans 14 amino acids. The CDR3 DNA reads as TGCGCCAGCAGCCGACTTAGGCGGGAAGGAGGCGCTTTCTTT. This sequence encodes CASSRLRREGGAFF.

CDR3 bases: TGTGCCAGCAGTTTGGGCGGGTCTGCATCCATTTGGCCCCAGCATTTT. Translation gives CASSLGGSASIWPQHF. This chain links TRBV27 with TRBJ1-5; no clear D gene. The CDR3 is 16 amino acids. Trimming cost V 3 bases and J 9 bases, with 21 bases left between them. Germline V CDR1 and CDR2: MNHEY, SMNVEV (reference sequence).

This rearrangement joins TRBV18 to TRBJ2-3; 11 bases fit TRBD2. V lost 5 bases to trimming and J lost 0 bases; unmatched junction nucleotides: 4. Germline CDR1 and CDR2: KGHSH and LQKENI. CDR3 length equals 16 residues. Here the CDR3 DNA reads TGTGCCAGCTCAGCGACTAGCGGGGTGAGCACAGATACGCAGTATTTT. Translating gives CASSATSGVSTDTQYF.

The chain couples TRBV12-5 to TRBJ2-1; 8 positions match TRBD1. Germline-derived CDR1 and CDR2 are LGHNT and FRNRAP. The CDR3 covers 16 residues. V lost 2 bases to trimming and J lost 6 bases; unmatched junction nucleotides: 9. CDR3 DNA: TGTGCTAGTGGTTTGAGGGGGGACAGGAGACCCAATGAGCAGTTCTTC. Residues: CASGLRGDRRPNEQFF.

The count of this clone is one. V and J are TRBV5-6 and TRBJ2-5; D is unresolved. The CDR3 has 14 residues. V was pared by 4 bases and J by 2 bases, with 12 bases between. Germline lookup yields CDR1 SGHDT and CDR2 YYEEEE. The CDR3 protein is CASSRNEWQETQYF. Here the CDR3 DNA reads TGTGCCAGCAGCCGTAATGAGTGGCAAGAGACCCAGTACTTC. Full variable domain (rest looked up from reference TRBV5-6 and TRBJ2-5): DAGVTQSPTHLIKTRGQQVTLRCSPKSGHDTVSWYQQALGQGPQFIFQYYEEEERQRGNFPDRFSGHQFPNYSSELNVNALLLGDSALYLCASSRNEWQETQYFGPGTRLLVL.

The rearrangement joins TRBV7-9 to TRBJ2-1; D gene unclear. Germline-derived CDR1 and CDR2 are SEHNR and FQNEAQ (reference sequence). The CDR3 sequence is 14 residues long. Trimming removed 1 base from V and 4 bases from J, with 8 bases in between. Here the CDR3 reads CASSLVSVYNEQFF. The CDR3 DNA follows: TGTGCCAGCAGCTTAGTTTCGGTTTACAATGAGCAGTTCTTC.

The V call is TRBV6-5, the J call TRBJ1-2, with D possibly matching TRBD1 (5 bases). CDR3 length equals 13 residues. V dropped 2 bases and J dropped 8 bases, with 12 bases sitting between them. In germline, CDR1 is MNHEY, CDR2 SVGAGI. In DNA form, the CDR3 reads TGTGCCAGCAGTTACCTGGAGGGGCACGGCTACACCTTC. Its translation is CASSYLEGHGYTF.

In DNA form, the CDR3 reads TGTGCCAGCAGCCCCTCCACCGGGGAGCTGTTTTTT. It is translated as CASSPSTGELFF. The chain has TRBV7-7 and TRBJ2-2; D remains unclear. CDR3 size: 12 residues. V dropped 5 bases and J dropped 4 bases, with 5 bases sitting between them. Looked up from germline, CDR1 is SSHAT and CDR2 is FNYEAQ (reference sequence).

The CDR3: CASSWMGGNTEAFF. CDR3 in DNA: TGTGCCAGCAGCTGGATGGGGGGGAACACTGAAGCTTTCTTT. The rearrangement uses TRBV5-4 and TRBJ1-1, with D possibly TRBD1 on 5 matching bases. Germline V gene lookup returns CDR1 SGHNT and CDR2 YYREEE (reference sequence). The CDR3 is made up of 14 amino acids. Between the trimmed V and J ends, which lost 3 bases and 1 base, there was a span of 10 bases. Combining the CDR3 with reference TRBV5-4 and TRBJ1-1 gives the whole variable domain ETGVTQSPTHLIKTRGQQVTLRCSSQSGHNTVSWYQQALGQGPQFIFQYYREEENGRGNFPPRFSGLQFPNYSSELNVNALELDDSALYLCASSWMGGNTEAFFGQGTRLTVV.

The DNA for the CDR3 is TGCAGCGTTGAGAGACAGGGGTCGGGCTACACCTTC. It specifies CSVERQGSGYTF. The chain recombines TRBV29-1 with TRBJ1-2, with TRBD1 identical over 8 bases. V lost 3 bases, J lost 8 bases, and 5 bases stayed unmatched. This CDR3 is built from 12 residues. CDR1 and CDR2 from the germline V gene are SQVTM and ANQGSEA.

V gene TRBV6-2 or TRBV6-3 combines with J gene TRBJ2-7, with D perhaps matching TRBD2 (5 bases). Germline assignment: CDR1 MNHEY and CDR2 SVGEGT. The CDR3 spans 14 residues. The V gene lost 4 bases and the J gene lost 1 base, with 11 bases spanning the gap. The CDR3 spells CASSFLRESYEQYF. The CDR3 nucleotides read TGTGCCAGCAGTTTTCTCCGGGAATCCTACGAGCAGTACTTC.

This clone was counted between two and nine times. The J gene is TRBJ2-1, the V gene TRBV2; TRBD2 aligns across 11 bases. The CDR3 loop spans 15 amino acids. The junction had 12 bases not matched to a gene; V was cut back by 7 bases and J by 10 bases. The germline gives CDR1 SNHLY, CDR2 FYNNEI. In nucleotides, the CDR3 is TGTGCCAGCACCCCCCAGCTAGCGGGGGGCGGCGAGCAGTTCTTC. Translating it yields CASTPQLAGGGEQFF. The entire variable domain, with the rest obtained from reference TRBV2 and TRBJ2-1, is as follows: EPEVTQTPSHQVTQMGQEVILRCVPISNHLYFYWYRQILGQKVEFLVSFYNNEISEKSEIFDDQFSVERPDGSNFTLKIRSTKLEDSAMYFCASTPQLAGGGEQFFGPGTRLTVL.

The chain uses TRBV11-3 and TRBJ2-1; TRBD1 might be the D (6 bases). Germline CDR1 SGHNT, CDR2 YENEEA. V was pared by 1 base and J by 2 bases, with 9 bases between. The CDR3 consists of 15 residues. DNA for the CDR3: TGTGCCAGCAGCTTAGGAGGGACACCCTACAATGAGCAGTTCTTC. The encoded protein is CASSLGGTPYNEQFF.

The chain employs TRBV7-9 and TRBJ1-1; 8 bases align to TRBD1. This CDR3 contains 17 residues. Germline-derived CDR1 and CDR2 are SEHNR and FQNEAQ (reference sequence). J was trimmed by 0 bases and V by 3 bases; bases with no gene match: 9. The CDR3 loop is CASSLGRGRNLNTEAFF. CDR3 DNA sequence: TGTGCCAGCAGCTTGGGCAGGGGGCGCAACTTGAACACTGAAGCTTTCTTT.

The chain employs TRBV7-7 and TRBJ2-2; TRBD1 might be the D (5 bases). The V end was cut by 7 bases, the J end by 3 bases, with 18 bases between. The V gene's germline CDR1 is SSHAT and CDR2 FNYEAQ (reference sequence). This CDR3 is 16 amino acids long. CDR3 coding DNA: TGTGCCAGCACCCCAGGCTGGGGCGCGGACACCGGGGAGCTGTTTTTT. It codes for CASTPGWGADTGELFF.

V is TRBV27 and J is TRBJ1-5, with D uncertain. Germline CDR1 reads MNHEY; CDR2 reads SMNVEV (reference sequence). The CDR3 runs 16 residues. V shed 1 base and J shed 6 bases, with 16 bases lying between them. DNA of the CDR3: TGTGCCAGCAGTTTATTCTCGGTGACCGCGGGTCAGCCCCAGCATTTT. It is translated as CASSLFSVTAGQPQHF.

CDR3: CASSPGQRPYYGYTF. In DNA form, the CDR3 reads TGTGCCAGCAGCCCCGGACAGCGACCCTACTATGGCTACACCTTC. The genes are TRBV7-9 and TRBJ1-2; D perhaps matches TRBD1 (6 bases). The germline V gene encodes CDR1 SEHNR and CDR2 FQNEAQ (reference sequence). CDR3 length: 15 residues. V shed 5 bases and J shed 3 bases, with 16 bases lying between them.